This TCR beta chain was sequenced for a study of tumor-infiltrating lymphocytes in primary liver carcinoma. Across the whole study: Surgical resection served as treatment for the primary liver carcinoma of these patients. Maximum tumor diameters ranged from roughly 4 to 10 cm, stage T1-T3 N0M0. Study findings and constraints: Relative to blood, tumors carried a significantly larger fraction of the repertoire in their top 250 clones (p = 0.039).

The input was about 500 ng total RNA; TCR beta cDNA was made from it with a constant-region primer. Libraries covering TCR beta were generated through three nested multiplex PCR rounds (using a slightly modified ARM-PCR). Both of the initial two PCR rounds ran for roughly 11 cycles and employed TRBV1-TRBV30 forward primers alongside a C-beta reverse primer. TCRdb ran MiXCR on the multiplex PCR reads and lists one entry per CDR3 protein. The profile shows approximately 330,000 distinct CDR3 sequences, 65% of them singletons. The researchers obtained blood RNA from unsorted whole blood and also extracted germline DNA. Preoperatively, peripheral blood was drawn, four milliliters in total. The CDR3 consists of 14 residues. The junction had 3 bases not matched to a gene; V was cut back by 1 base and J by 6 bases. Germline lookup yields CDR1 SQVTM and CDR2 ANQGSEA. Many counts were recorded for this clonotype. Its target is unknown.

The sequencing input was peripheral blood. V gene TRBV29-1 combines with J gene TRBJ2-2, with 9 bases aligning to TRBD1. This clonotype was obtained from a man aged 35-49 years with primary liver carcinoma and hepatitis B virus infection. This chain's CDR3 is CSVEGQGGSGELFF. The DNA for the CDR3 is TGCAGCGTTGAAGGACAGGGGGGATCCGGGGAGCTGTTTTTT.